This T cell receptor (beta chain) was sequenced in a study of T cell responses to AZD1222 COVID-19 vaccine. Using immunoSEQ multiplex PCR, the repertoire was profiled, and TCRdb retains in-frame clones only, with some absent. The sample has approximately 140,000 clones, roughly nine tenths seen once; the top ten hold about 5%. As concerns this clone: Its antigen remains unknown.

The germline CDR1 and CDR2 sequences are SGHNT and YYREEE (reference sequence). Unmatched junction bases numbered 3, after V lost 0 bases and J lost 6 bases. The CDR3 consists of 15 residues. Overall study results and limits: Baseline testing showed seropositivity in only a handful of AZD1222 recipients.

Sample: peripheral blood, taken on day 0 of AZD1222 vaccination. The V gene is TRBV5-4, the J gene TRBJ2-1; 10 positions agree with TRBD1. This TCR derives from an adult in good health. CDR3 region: CASSLGTGGINEQFF. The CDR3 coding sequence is TGTGCCAGCAGCTTGGGGACAGGGGGGATCAATGAGCAGTTCTTC.